This entry describes one TCR beta chain. Its target antigen remains unknown. Per-base qualities were not stored, and no clone one base away is much larger. Looking up the germline V gene yields CDR1 SGHVS and CDR2 FQNEAQ. Deletion took 5 bases off V and 6 bases off J, with a span of 16 bases between the germline ends. The CDR3 numbers 14 residues from cysteine through phenylalanine. Only CDR3 DNA remains: 42 bases, in frame from the first base. The data are from a study of T cell responses to AZD1222 COVID-19 vaccine (dated by TCRdb to the early 2020s). The study in broad terms: AZD1222 recipients with second doses at about 4 weeks or about 12 weeks were pooled, because spike-specific TCR depth and breadth did not differ between schedules. A total of 230 or so trial participants underwent TCR sequencing, of whom around 200 received two doses of AZD1222 and roughly 25 received two doses of the MenACWY control vaccine. Enrollment into the trials was organized by age into subgroups of 18-55, 56-69 and 70-plus years, and those subgroups contained approximately 150, 30 and 60 TCR-sequenced participants, respectively. What the research found in general, with its limitations: Most participants were white British and females outnumbered males, and the authors suggested that clonal diversity may have been underestimated. After two AZD1222 doses, spike-specific TCR breadth and depth were significantly higher than at day 0 and than in MenACWY recipients. Reportedly, close to half of the unique spike-specific TCRs recognized epitopes lying outside the regions that are mutated in the B.1.351 and B.1.1.7 variants. Conclusions about previously exposed vaccinees are limited, since just 6 or 7 AZD1222 recipients were seropositive for SARS-CoV-2 at baseline. No day 14 peak-response samples were available, so repertoires were characterized only after the peak T cell response. In the small 56-69-year group, the increase in depth fell short of significance, most likely because of low power. CD4 TCRs associated with the vaccine covered the entire spike protein, and the dominant responses were in regions 160-218 and 743-854.

The CDR3 regions of human TCRbeta chains were analyzed by immunosequencing. Per the authors' processing: Repertoire TCRs were checked for matches against a reference library of SARS-CoV-2-specific TCRs that had been generated using the MIRA antigen-specificity platform. Breadth was defined as the fraction of unique TCRs that were SARS-CoV-2-associated. Depth was defined as the fraction of total T cells that were SARS-CoV-2-associated. Using the MIRA data, each spike-specific TCR was mapped to the spike region that the TCR reacts to and placed in a CD4 or CD8 class. Log10-transformed breadth and depth values were compared by one-way ANOVA with Sidak's multiple comparisons tests. TCRdb limited this immuneACCESS table to in-frame rearrangements with V and J called. A share of clones is missing; checked studies link under half to unresolved V genes, and the rest is unexplained. That table supplies the V and J calls and clone size; D and trimming were determined from the DNA. A total of about 110,000 clones appear in this sample, 82% of them only once. Of the sample, about 5% is held by the ten largest clones.

Interpreted using the paper, the time point label stands for: baseline before first vaccination. Samples from vaccinated people were obtained from the UK trials COV001 and COV002, which included a single-blind randomized controlled phase 2/3 trial of AZD1222 (ChAdOx1 nCoV-19) in healthy adults. Trial participant PBMC samples were collected at day 0 and day 28 after the second dose for TCRbeta chain sequencing. The sequenced sample was peripheral blood, obtained on day 0 of AZD1222 vaccination. The source is an adult in good health. The sequence is built from TRBV7-8 and TRBJ1-1; TRBD1 is possibly the D segment (6 matching bases). CDR3 reads: CASSVQLRGAEAFF. The DNA reads as follows: TGTGCCAGCAGCGTGCAGTTGAGGGGGGCTGAAGCTTTCTTT.